The 32 T cell receptor beta chains in this list originate from one sample, sequenced in a study of Ad26.COV2.S vaccination and SARS-CoV-2 variants. Profiling relied on immunoSEQ multiplex PCR, and the TCRdb table lists in-frame clones only, not all of them. The table has around 450,000 clones, about 90% seen once. Treatment denoted: around 19 received Ad26.COV2.S at low or high dose, single or two shots; a few received placebo; per-sample allocation not given. Repertoires come from day 63 after the first vaccine or placebo injection. The starting material was peripheral blood, obtained in a trial of Ad26.COV2.S vaccine versus placebo. Source of these receptors: a person aged 18-60 years who received the Ad26.COV2.S COVID-19 vaccine or a placebo.

The rearrangement links TRBV6-4 to TRBJ2-1; 11 positions match TRBD2. After removal of 4 bases from V and 5 bases from J, the junction contained 4 bases not matched to a gene. The CDR3 runs to 15 residues. The germline gives CDR1 MRHNA, CDR2 SNTAGT. The CDR3 spells CASSGTSGPNNEQFF. The CDR3 DNA reads TGTGCCAGCAGTGGGACTAGCGGGCCAAACAATGAGCAGTTCTTC.

Notes on this clone: Compared with germline, one end of the junction differs, possibly owing to a read error. The rearrangement joins TRBV11-2 to TRBJ1-1; D is uncertain. CDR3 size: 15 residues. Looked up from germline, CDR1 is SGHAT and CDR2 is FQNNGV. The CDR3 protein is CASSLEGGMNTEAFF. The CDR3 DNA sequence: TGTGCCAGCAGCCTAGAGGGAGGAATGAACACTGAAGCTTTCTTT.

Comment on this clone: The sample contains more than one DNA sequence encoding this CDR3. The chain has TRBV29-1 and TRBJ1-1, with D perhaps matching TRBD1 (5 bases). Germline V gives CDR1 SQVTM, CDR2 ANQGSEA. The CDR3 covers 13 residues. Trimming cost V 4 bases and J 0 bases, with 9 bases left between them. The CDR3 DNA sequence: TGCAGCGTTGGAGGGGTCATGAACACTGAAGCTTTCTTT. The encoded protein is CSVGGVMNTEAFF.

This clone was recorded once. The chain joins TRBV28 to TRBJ2-2, with 11 bases that match TRBD2. Germline V gene sequence: CDR1 MDHEN, CDR2 SYDVKM. The V segment lost 1 base and the J segment 1 base; nucleotides outside the gene matches: 5. CDR3 length equals 18 residues. In DNA, the CDR3 is TGTGCCAGCAGTTTATATGGGGGACTAGCGGAGAACACCGGGGAGCTGTTTTTT. Protein sequence: CASSLYGGLAENTGELFF.

The chain carries TRBV5-5 and TRBJ1-4; D is unclear. The V end was cut by 0 bases, the J end by 8 bases, with 14 bases between. This CDR3 is 15 amino acids long. Germline values: CDR1 SGHKS, CDR2 YYEKEE (reference sequence). CDR3 residues: CASSLDLGRTEKLFF. In DNA, the CDR3 is TGTGCCAGCAGCTTGGATCTGGGGAGAACGGAAAAACTGTTTTTT.

The chain is built from TRBV28 and TRBJ2-3; no definite D call. The CDR3 length is 13 residues. CDR1 is MDHEN and CDR2 is SYDVKM in the germline V gene. Between the trimmed V and J ends, which lost 5 bases and 4 bases, there was a span of 10 bases. The CDR3 here is CASSRPRPDTQYF. The CDR3 DNA reads as TGTGCCAGCAGTAGGCCCCGTCCAGATACGCAGTATTTT.

V gene TRBV27 combines with J gene TRBJ2-6; 9 nucleotides agree with TRBD1. Germline loops: CDR1 MNHEY, CDR2 SMNVEV (reference sequence). V trimming: 0 bases; J trimming: 4 bases; junction bases outside the gene matches: 10. The CDR3 loop spans 19 amino acids. DNA for the CDR3: TGTGCCAGCAGTTTATCGAGAGGACAGGGGCGGCCCGGGGCCAACGTCCTGACTTTC. This translates into CASSLSRGQGRPGANVLTF.

This chain joins TRBV4-3 and TRBJ2-5; TRBD2 matches at 7 bases. The germline V gene has CDR1 LGHNA and CDR2 YSLEER. V dropped 0 bases and J dropped 4; count of bases not matched to a gene: 8. The CDR3 covers 16 residues. CDR3 DNA sequence: TGCGCCAGCAGCCAAGATCGTTTAGGGAGGGGAGAGACCCAGTACTTC. It is translated as CASSQDRLGRGETQYF.

V and J are TRBV7-2 and TRBJ2-2; D unresolved. CDR1 and CDR2 (germline): SGHTA, FQGNSA. V was trimmed by 1 base and J by 6 bases, leaving 9 bases between them. This CDR3 comprises 14 residues. In DNA, the CDR3 is TGTGCCAGCAGCTTAGAGGTTTATGCCGGGGAGCTGTTTTTT. It encodes CASSLEVYAGELFF.

The chain employs TRBV4-3 and TRBJ2-1; 7 nucleotides match TRBD2. The CDR3 is 15 residues long. The germline V gene has CDR1 LGHNA and CDR2 YSLEER. The trim removed 1 base at V and 8 bases at J, leaving 8 bases unmatched. The CDR3: CASSQVVGREHEQFF. In DNA form, the CDR3 reads TGCGCCAGCAGCCAAGTAGTGGGGCGGGAGCATGAGCAGTTCTTC.

The genes are TRBV12-3 or TRBV12-4 and TRBJ1-6; TRBD1 matches 7 bases. There are 12 residues in the CDR3. Trimming at V came to 6 bases and at J to 10 bases, leaving 3 bases not matched to a gene. The CDR3 sequence is CASRTGSSPLHF. CDR3 in DNA: TGTGCCAGCAGGACAGGGTCCTCACCCCTCCACTTT.

This sequence joins TRBV7-2 and TRBJ2-1, with D unresolved. Germline loops: CDR1 SGHTA, CDR2 FQGNSA. The CDR3 is 13 residues long. Trimming cost V 5 bases and J 5 bases, with 10 bases left between them. This chain's CDR3 is CASSPLGDNEQFF. DNA of the CDR3: TGTGCCAGCAGCCCCCTAGGAGACAATGAGCAGTTCTTC.

This clone appeared once. This chain joins TRBV15 and TRBJ2-7; TRBD2 might be the D (6 bases). The CDR3 contains 15 residues. V shed 5 bases and J shed 1 base, with 15 bases lying between them. Germline loops: CDR1 LNHNV, CDR2 YYDKDF (reference sequence). The CDR3 spells CATSVKAGGSYEQYF. The CDR3 DNA reads as TGTGCCACCAGCGTGAAAGCGGGTGGTTCCTACGAGCAGTACTTC.

The rearrangement links TRBV3-1 (or the pseudogene TRBV3-2) to TRBJ2-7; 7 bases match TRBD2. Germline values: CDR1 LGHDT, CDR2 YNNKEL (reference sequence). Germline trimming cut 1 base from V and 6 bases from J; bases unmatched to any gene: 3. This CDR3 region has 13 residues. The CDR3 sequence: CASSQAPGGEQYF. The CDR3 region has the DNA TGTGCCAGCAGCCAAGCCCCGGGGGGCGAGCAGTACTTC.

This clone was observed a few times. The genes are TRBV6-5 and TRBJ1-1; D perhaps matches TRBD1 (6 bases). The CDR3 contains 13 residues. Germline values: CDR1 MNHEY, CDR2 SVGAGI. V lost 5 bases to trimming and J lost 11 bases, with 18 bases between them. The CDR3 loop reads CASSPLQGSEAFF. The CDR3, as DNA: TGTGCCAGCAGTCCGTTACAGGGATCGGAGGCTTTCTTT.

V gene TRBV7-6 combines with J gene TRBJ2-5, with 11 bases matching TRBD2. J gave up 2 bases and V 5 bases, and 7 bases lay outside the gene matches. Germline CDR1 and CDR2: SGHVS and FNYEAQ. The CDR3 is 16 amino acids. CDR3 loop: CASSPRSGRVQETQYF. The CDR3 nucleotides are TGTGCCAGCAGCCCTCGTAGCGGGAGGGTTCAAGAGACCCAGTACTTC.

This clone has a single count. Here the CDR3 reads CASRLAGGREQFF. Here the CDR3 DNA reads TGTGCCAGCAGACTAGCGGGAGGGAGGGAGCAGTTCTTC. The chain employs TRBV2 and TRBJ2-1, with 13 bases lining up with TRBD2. J was trimmed by 10 bases and V by 6 bases; bases with no gene match: 3. Germline loops: CDR1 SNHLY, CDR2 FYNNEI. The CDR3 is 13 residues long.

The chain links TRBV5-1 to TRBJ2-7; TRBD1 matches at 10 bases. Germline V lookup: CDR1 SGHRS, CDR2 YFSETQ. Trimming removed 6 bases from V and 3 bases from J; junction bases left unmatched: 3. There are 13 residues in the CDR3. The CDR3 here is CASTWTGGYEQYF. In DNA form, the CDR3 reads TGCGCCAGCACCTGGACAGGGGGCTACGAGCAGTACTTC.

The chain joins TRBV19 to TRBJ2-5; the D gene is possibly TRBD1 (6 bases). Trimming pared 6 bases from V and 2 bases from J, leaving 13 bases between. The CDR3 has 14 amino acids. Germline V gene sequence: CDR1 LNHDA, CDR2 SQIVND (reference sequence). DNA for the CDR3: TGTGCCAGTAGCCAATGGGGGCCACAAGAGACCCAGTACTTC. This encodes CASSQWGPQETQYF.

This chain joins TRBV11-3 and TRBJ2-7, with 13 bases identical to TRBD2. From germline, CDR1 is SGHNT and CDR2 YENEEA. Trimming removed 5 bases from V and 6 bases from J; junction bases left unmatched: 7. The CDR3 is made up of 15 amino acids. The CDR3 here is CASSHGTSGIREQYF. CDR3 sequence (DNA): TGTGCCAGCAGCCATGGGACTAGCGGGATCCGCGAGCAGTACTTC.

V is TRBV29-1 and J is TRBJ2-5; D unclear. The V end was cut by 7 bases, the J end by 1 base, with 13 bases between. The CDR3 covers 13 residues. Germline V gene sequence: CDR1 SQVTM, CDR2 ANQGSEA. CDR3 nucleotide sequence: TGCAGCGCCCAAGGGCCATCCCAAGAGACCCAGTACTTC. Encoded protein: CSAQGPSQETQYF.

V is TRBV11-3 and J is TRBJ2-7; the match to TRBD2 covers 8 bases. The germline CDR1 and CDR2 sequences are SGHNT and YENEEA. The CDR3 is made up of 13 amino acids. The V gene end was trimmed by 4 bases and the J gene end by 6 bases; junction bases not matched to a gene: 5. The CDR3 protein is CASSSGLDAEQYF. The CDR3 DNA reads TGTGCCAGCAGCTCGGGACTAGACGCCGAGCAGTACTTC.

The chain carries TRBV28 and TRBJ2-7; D call uncertain. From germline, CDR1 is MDHEN and CDR2 SYDVKM. CDR3 size: 15 residues. V dropped 5 bases and J dropped 1 base, with 15 bases sitting between them. The CDR3 is CASSPRISRSYEQYF. In nucleotides, the CDR3 is TGTGCCAGCAGTCCCCGCATTAGCCGATCCTACGAGCAGTACTTC.

The chain links TRBV15 to TRBJ2-1, with 8 bases identical to TRBD2. The germline V gene encodes CDR1 LNHNV and CDR2 YYDKDF (reference sequence). Trimming removed 0 bases from V and 4 bases from J; junction bases left unmatched: 8. The CDR3 spans 17 residues. CDR3 sequence: CATSRDLKGGGYNEQFF. In DNA form, the CDR3 reads TGTGCCACCAGCAGAGATCTGAAAGGCGGGGGGTACAATGAGCAGTTCTTC.

The chain combines TRBV28 with TRBJ2-7; 8 bases are shared with TRBD1. Germline V lookup: CDR1 MDHEN, CDR2 SYDVKM. The CDR3 is 13 amino acids. After removal of 8 bases from V and 7 bases from J, the junction contained 10 bases not matched to a gene. The CDR3 protein is CASRRQGIGEQYF. The DNA of the CDR3 is TGTGCCAGCCGAAGACAGGGGATTGGGGAGCAGTACTTC.

J is TRBJ2-3 and V is TRBV19; D possibly matches TRBD1 or TRBD2 (5 bases each). The CDR3 loop spans 16 amino acids. V shed 3 bases and J shed 2 bases, with 15 bases lying between them. The germline CDR1 and CDR2 sequences are LNHDA and SQIVND (reference sequence). CDR3: CASSIRQGATTDTQYF. The CDR3 DNA sequence: TGTGCCAGTAGTATTCGTCAGGGAGCCACCACAGATACGCAGTATTTT.

The CDR3 region is CAWFPGTSGFGEQFF. As DNA, the CDR3 is TGTGCCTGGTTCCCAGGGACTAGCGGCTTCGGTGAGCAGTTCTTC. This sequence joins TRBV30 and TRBJ2-1; 11 bases are shared with TRBD2. CDR3 length equals 15 residues. The V gene end was trimmed by 5 bases and the J gene end by 9 bases; junction bases not matched to a gene: 12. Germline CDR1 GTSNPN, CDR2 SVGIG (reference sequence).

This chain connects TRBV18 to TRBJ2-2; no clear D gene. Per germline, CDR1 KGHSH and CDR2 LQKENI. The V gene lost 2 bases and the J gene lost 0 bases, with 7 bases spanning the gap. This CDR3 is 15 amino acids long. CDR3 coding DNA: TGTGCCAGCTCACCAACTTCAACGAACACCGGGGAGCTGTTTTTT. It is translated as CASSPTSTNTGELFF.

The CDR3 here is CASSIGRANEQYF. The CDR3 DNA follows: TGTGCCAGTAGTATAGGCAGGGCGAACGAGCAGTACTTC. The chain combines TRBV19 with TRBJ2-7, with a possible D match to TRBD1 (5 bases). V was cut by 1 base and J by 5 bases, with 9 bases left in between. The CDR3 covers 13 residues. Germline-derived CDR1 and CDR2 are LNHDA and SQIVND (reference sequence).

This clone was counted a few times. The chain carries TRBV4-2 and TRBJ2-1; a weak D match, TRBD2 (5 bases). The CDR3 spans 12 residues. V was shortened by 3 bases and J by 12 bases, with 12 bases between the two germline ends. Germline CDR1 reads LGHNA; CDR2 reads YNFKEQ. The DNA for the CDR3 is TGTGCCAGCAGCCAGAGGTCCGAGGGGCAGTTCTTC. Its protein is CASSQRSEGQFF.

This clone was observed a single time. The genes are TRBV4-2 and TRBJ2-5; D is unresolved. V dropped 0 bases and J dropped 5 bases, with 4 bases sitting between them. The CDR3 is 12 residues long. Germline V gene lookup returns CDR1 LGHNA and CDR2 YNFKEQ. This chain's CDR3 is CASSQEFETQYF. The CDR3, as DNA: TGTGCCAGCAGCCAAGAATTCGAGACCCAGTACTTC.

This chain joins TRBV4-1 and TRBJ1-6; D gene uncertain. The CDR3 runs 15 residues. The germline gives CDR1 MGHRA, CDR2 YSYEKL. The germline V and J ends were trimmed by 4 bases and 1 base, with 8 bases remaining between them. The CDR3 region is CASSPFMSYNSPLHF. The DNA for the CDR3 is TGCGCCAGCAGCCCTTTTATGTCCTATAATTCACCCCTCCACTTT.